The 10 T cell receptor beta chains below come from one sample, sequenced in a study of glioma-infiltrating T cells. Using RNA template, CDR3s of TCR alpha and beta were amplified with iRepertoire arm-PCR. In TCRdb, the multiplex PCR reads were re-called with MiXCR into one record per CDR3 protein. The table includes 170,000 or so distinct CDR3 sequences, around 42% detected once. Sequencing was done on a sample of glioma tissue, nonneoplastic brain tissue, or PBMCs (not recorded which). These receptors were taken from a human donor with low-grade glioma or glioblastoma, undergoing nonglioma brain surgery, or in good health (not recorded which).

This clonotype has a single count. The rearrangement joins TRBV6-5 to TRBJ2-5, with unresolved D. The germline V and J ends were trimmed by 2 bases and 3 bases, with 16 bases remaining between them. Germline V gene lookup returns CDR1 MNHEY and CDR2 SVGAGI. The CDR3 is 16 residues long. The CDR3: CASSYGTGEWEETQYF. For the CDR3, the DNA is TGTGCCAGCAGTTACGGTACTGGAGAGTGGGAAGAGACCCAGTACTTC.

In this sample, this clonotype turned up many times. The rearrangement uses TRBV7-8 and TRBJ2-5; 7 bases are a match to TRBD1. The length of the CDR3 is 14 residues. The J segment lost 3 bases and the V segment lost 4 bases, leaving 5 bases of the junction unmatched. CDR1 SGHVS and CDR2 FQNEAQ come from the germline V gene. CDR3 loop: CASSYGTAKETQYF. DNA for the CDR3: TGTGCCAGCAGCTACGGGACAGCAAAAGAGACCCAGTACTTC.

This clonotype was detected many times. This chain joins TRBV28 and TRBJ2-1; D is unclear. V was clipped by 4 bases and J by 5 bases, with 3 bases between them. CDR3 length: 11 amino acids. Germline V CDR1 and CDR2: MDHEN, SYDVKM. CDR3 protein: CASSSHNEQFF. Here the CDR3 DNA reads TGTGCCAGCAGTTCCCACAATGAGCAGTTCTTC.

This clonotype was detected only a few times. A junction boundary mismatches the germline segment, possibly from a read error. V is TRBV20-1 and J is TRBJ1-5, with TRBD1 matching 9 bases. Germline values: CDR1 DFQATT, CDR2 SNEGSKA (reference sequence). The CDR3 extends over 17 amino acids. CDR3 DNA sequence: TGCAGTGCTACCGGACAGGGGAATGACTATAGCAATCAGCCCAAGCATTTT. Translated, it gives CSATGQGNDYSNQPKHF.

Concerning this clonotype itself: This may be a read error, as it is one base from a much larger clone. The gene calls are TRBV11-2 and TRBJ1-2; D is undetermined. The CDR3 sequence is 12 residues long. Germline CDR1 and CDR2: SGHAT and FQNNGV. Trimming removed 6 bases from V and 8 bases from J, with 13 bases in between. In DNA form, the CDR3 reads TGTGCCAGCAGATTCGGGGAAGGGGGCTACACCTTC. This sequence encodes CASRFGEGGYTF. Full variable domain (missing parts from reference TRBV11-2 and TRBJ1-2): EAGVAQSPRYKIIEKRQSVAFWCNPISGHATLYWYQQILGQGPKLLIQFQNNGVVDDSQLPKDRFSAERLKGVDSTLKIQPAKLEDSAVYLCASRFGEGGYTFGSGTRLTVV.

This clonotype was observed a few times. V is TRBV12-3 or TRBV12-4 and J is TRBJ1-2; TRBD1 aligns across 8 bases. The CDR3 sequence is 14 residues long. With 5 bases clipped from V and 3 bases from J, the junction kept 5 bases outside the gene matches. The CDR3 DNA is TGTGCCAGCAGTCAGGGGGCATTGGACTATGGCTACACCTTC. Its protein product is CASSQGALDYGYTF.

Of note for this clonotype: Possible read error: a much larger clone is one base away. The chain carries TRBV7-9 and TRBJ2-5, with D uncertain. Germline V gene data show CDR1 as SEHNR and CDR2 as FQNEAQ (reference sequence). The CDR3 sequence is 14 residues long. DNA of the CDR3: TGTGACAGCAGTCTTTACCTGGATGGAGAGACCCAGTACTTC. Its translation is CDSSLYLDGETQYF. Complete variable domain (other parts from reference TRBV7-9 and TRBJ2-5): DTGVSQNPRHKITKRGQNVTFRCDPISEHNRLYWYRQTLGQGPEFLTYFQNEAQLEKSRLLSDRFSAERPKGSFSTLEIQRTEQGDSAMYLCDSSLYLDGETQYFGPGTRLLVL.

Notes on this clonotype: A much larger clone lies one base from this, so it may be a read error. The chain links TRBV2 to TRBJ1-2; D remains ambiguous. The germline V and J ends were trimmed by 1 base and 5 bases, with 8 bases remaining between them. The length of the CDR3 is 13 residues. The germline gives CDR1 SNHLY, CDR2 FYNNEI. The DNA for the CDR3 is TGTGCCAGCAGTGAAGGCAGGAGATATGGCTACACCTTC. Amino acids: CASSEGRRYGYTF.

This clonotype was detected ten times or more. The chain links TRBV28 to TRBJ2-5, with no clear D. CDR1 MDHEN and CDR2 SYDVKM come from the germline V gene. V lost 2 bases, J lost 5 bases, and 3 bases lay in between. The CDR3 contains 11 residues. CDR3 sequence (DNA): TGTGCCAGCAGTTTAATTGAGACCCAGTACTTC. Translation gives CASSLIETQYF.

Concerning this clonotype itself: A read error may be the cause here, since a much bigger clone is one base away. This chain joins TRBV20-1 and TRBJ2-1, with a tentative D call TRBD2 (6 bases). Germline V gives CDR1 DFQATT, CDR2 SNEGSKA (reference sequence). This CDR3 has 14 residues. V was trimmed by 6 bases and J by 9 bases, leaving 21 bases between them. The CDR3 loop reads CSAAGLEGLGEQFF. The CDR3 nucleotides read TGCAGTGCCGCTGGGCTGGAGGGCCTCGGTGAGCAGTTCTTC.